The entry below describes one T cell receptor beta chain. No antigen is known for it. The CDR3 is 13 amino acids. V dropped 6 bases and J dropped 4; count of bases not matched to a gene: 6. CDR1 WSHSY and CDR2 SAAADI come from the germline V gene. This sample stems from a study of CD8 T cells in ankylosing spondylitis. Study outcomes and limitations: Existing reports had already noted some motif variants in reactive arthritis synovial fluid and blood. Seemingly characteristic of ankylosing spondylitis blood was a TCR beta motif consisting of eight highly homologous variants. CD8+ cells made up the disease-linked clones, which were relatively rare in peripheral blood. There was reportedly significant enrichment of clones that were disease-linked in matched ankylosing spondylitis synovial fluid.

Scientists made TCR beta libraries using quantitative 5'-RACE with molecular barcodes. Using its own MiXCR run on the 5' RACE reads, TCRdb lists one record per CDR3 protein. The repertoire has about 800,000 distinct CDR3 sequences, about 11% of them found once; the top ten carry approximately 0.51%. Material: blood, either unsorted or a sorted T cell fraction (not recorded which). The sequence was collected from a male donor with ankylosing spondylitis. The V gene is TRBV10-2, the J gene TRBJ2-7, with 7 positions matching TRBD1. The DNA of the CDR3 is TGCGCCAGCAGCGTATACAGGGGATACGAGCAGTACTTC. Encoded protein: CASSVYRGYEQYF.